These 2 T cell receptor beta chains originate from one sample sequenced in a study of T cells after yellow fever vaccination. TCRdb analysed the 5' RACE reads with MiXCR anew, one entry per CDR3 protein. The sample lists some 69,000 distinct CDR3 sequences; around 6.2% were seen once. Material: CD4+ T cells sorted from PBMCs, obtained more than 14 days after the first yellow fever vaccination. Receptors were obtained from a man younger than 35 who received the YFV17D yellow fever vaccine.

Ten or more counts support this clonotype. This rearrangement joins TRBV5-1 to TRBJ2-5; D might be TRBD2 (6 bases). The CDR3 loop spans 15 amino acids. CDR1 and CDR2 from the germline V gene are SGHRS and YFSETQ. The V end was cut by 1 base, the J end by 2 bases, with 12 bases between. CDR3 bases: TGCGCCAGCAGCTTGACAGGTAGCGGACAAGAGACCCAGTACTTC. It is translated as CASSLTGSGQETQYF. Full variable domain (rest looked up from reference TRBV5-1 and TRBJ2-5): KAGVTQTPRYLIKTRGQQVTLSCSPISGHRSVSWYQQTPGQGLQFLFEYFSETQRNKGNFPGRFSGRQFSNSRSEMNVSTLELGDSALYLCASSLTGSGQETQYFGPGTRLLVL.

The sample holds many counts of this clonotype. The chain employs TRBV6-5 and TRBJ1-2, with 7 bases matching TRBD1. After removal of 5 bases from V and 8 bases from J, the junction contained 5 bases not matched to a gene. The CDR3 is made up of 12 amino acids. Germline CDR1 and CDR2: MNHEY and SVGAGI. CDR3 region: CASSRQGGGYTF. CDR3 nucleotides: TGTGCCAGCAGTCGACAGGGCGGCGGCTACACCTTC.